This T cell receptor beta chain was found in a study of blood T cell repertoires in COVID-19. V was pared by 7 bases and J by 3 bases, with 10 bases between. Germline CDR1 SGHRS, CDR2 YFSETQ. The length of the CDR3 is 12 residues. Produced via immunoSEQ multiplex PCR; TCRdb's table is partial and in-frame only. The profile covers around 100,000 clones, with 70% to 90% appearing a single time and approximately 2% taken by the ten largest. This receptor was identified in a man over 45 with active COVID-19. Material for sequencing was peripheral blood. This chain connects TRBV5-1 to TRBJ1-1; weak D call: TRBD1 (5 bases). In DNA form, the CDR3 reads TGCGCCAGCGGGGGGAGGGACACTGAAGCTTTCTTT. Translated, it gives CASGGRDTEAFF.